This section outlines one T cell receptor beta chain sequence together with its context. Its antigen is unidentified. The data were taken from a study of T cell responses to AZD1222 COVID-19 vaccine. The study's findings and limits: Donors in the cohort were predominantly white British and more often female, and clonal diversity was possibly underestimated. Breadth and depth of Spike-specific TCRs rose after two AZD1222 doses.

This CDR3 is 15 amino acids long. CDR1 is LGHDT, CDR2 YNNKEL, per germline (reference sequence). The ends were cut back, 1 base at V and 2 bases at J, with 12 bases in the middle. Clones were read by immunoSEQ multiplex PCR, and TCRdb kept only the in-frame ones, dropping some. The table lists some 140,000 clones, roughly 90% of them singletons. This chain links TRBV3-1 (or the pseudogene TRBV3-2) with TRBJ2-7; maybe TRBD2 (5 bases). The sample in question was peripheral blood, obtained on day 0 of AZD1222 vaccination. The sequence was collected from an adult in good health. As DNA, the CDR3 is TGTGCCAGCAGCCAAGCAGCGGCGAACACCTACGAGCAGTACTTC. This translates into CASSQAAANTYEQYF.